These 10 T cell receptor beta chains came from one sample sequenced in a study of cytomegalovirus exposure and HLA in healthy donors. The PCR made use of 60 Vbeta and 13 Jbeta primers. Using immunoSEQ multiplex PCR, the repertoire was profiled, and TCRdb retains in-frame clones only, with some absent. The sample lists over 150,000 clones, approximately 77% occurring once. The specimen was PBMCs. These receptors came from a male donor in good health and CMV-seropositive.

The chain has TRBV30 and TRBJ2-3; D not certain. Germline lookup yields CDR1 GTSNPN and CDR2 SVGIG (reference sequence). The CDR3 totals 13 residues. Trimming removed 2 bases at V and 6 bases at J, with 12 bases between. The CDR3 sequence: CAWSSWARDTQYF. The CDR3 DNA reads TGTGCCTGGAGTTCCTGGGCCAGGGATACGCAGTATTTT.

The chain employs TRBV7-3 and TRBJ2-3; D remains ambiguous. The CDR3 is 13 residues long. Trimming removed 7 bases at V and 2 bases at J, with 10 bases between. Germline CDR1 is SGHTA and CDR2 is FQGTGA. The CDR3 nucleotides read TGTGCCAGCATGGCGGCTAACACAGATACGCAGTATTTT. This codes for CASMAANTDTQYF.

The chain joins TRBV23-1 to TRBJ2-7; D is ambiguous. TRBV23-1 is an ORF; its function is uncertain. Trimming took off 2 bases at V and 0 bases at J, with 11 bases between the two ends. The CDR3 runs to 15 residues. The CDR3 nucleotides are TGCGCCAGCAGTCAACTTCCTTCTTTCTCCTACGAGCAGTACTTC. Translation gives CASSQLPSFSYEQYF.

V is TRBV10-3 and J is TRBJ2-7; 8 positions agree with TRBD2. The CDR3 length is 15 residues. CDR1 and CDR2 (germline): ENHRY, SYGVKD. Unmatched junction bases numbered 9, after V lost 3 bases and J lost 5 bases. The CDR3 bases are TGTGCCATCAGTGACCCCGAGGTAGCGGGGAACGAGCAGTACTTC. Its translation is CAISDPEVAGNEQYF.

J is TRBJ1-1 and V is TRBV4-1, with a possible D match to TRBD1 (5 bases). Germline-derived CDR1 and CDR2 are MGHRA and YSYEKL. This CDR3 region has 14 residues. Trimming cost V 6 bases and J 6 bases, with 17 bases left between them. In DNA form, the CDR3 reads TGCGCCAGCAGTACTCTGGGACTGGGGCCTGAAGCTTTCTTT. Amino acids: CASSTLGLGPEAFF.

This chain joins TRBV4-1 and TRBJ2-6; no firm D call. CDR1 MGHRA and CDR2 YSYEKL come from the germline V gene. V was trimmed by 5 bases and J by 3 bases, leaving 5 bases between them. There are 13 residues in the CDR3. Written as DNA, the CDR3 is TGCGCCAGCAGCTCCTTTGGGGCCAACGTCCTGACTTTC. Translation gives CASSSFGANVLTF.

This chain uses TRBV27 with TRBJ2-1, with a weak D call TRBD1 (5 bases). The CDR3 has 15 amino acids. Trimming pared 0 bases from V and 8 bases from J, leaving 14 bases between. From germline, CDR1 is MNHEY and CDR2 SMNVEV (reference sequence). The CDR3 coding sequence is TGTGCCAGCAGTTTATCGAAAGGGGTGGGCGATGAGCAGTTCTTC. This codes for CASSLSKGVGDEQFF.

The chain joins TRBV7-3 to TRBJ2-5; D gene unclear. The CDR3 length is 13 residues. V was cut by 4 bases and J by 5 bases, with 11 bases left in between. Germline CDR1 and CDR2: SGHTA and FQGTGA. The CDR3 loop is CASSYGQLETQYF. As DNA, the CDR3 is TGTGCCAGCAGCTATGGGCAACTGGAGACCCAGTACTTC.

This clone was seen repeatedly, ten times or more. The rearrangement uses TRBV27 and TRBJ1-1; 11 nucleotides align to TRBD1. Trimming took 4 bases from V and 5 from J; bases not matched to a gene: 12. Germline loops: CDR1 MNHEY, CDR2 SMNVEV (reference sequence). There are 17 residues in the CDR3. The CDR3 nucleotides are TGTGCCAGCAGTTCACCCGGGACAGGGGGGAGGCGGACTGAAGCTTTCTTT. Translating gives CASSSPGTGGRRTEAFF.

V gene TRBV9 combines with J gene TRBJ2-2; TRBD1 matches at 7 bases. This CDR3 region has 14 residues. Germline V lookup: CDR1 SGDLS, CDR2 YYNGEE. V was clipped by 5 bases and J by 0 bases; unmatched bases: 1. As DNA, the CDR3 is TGTGCCAGCAGGGGACAGACGAACACCGGGGAGCTGTTTTTT. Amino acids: CASRGQTNTGELFF.